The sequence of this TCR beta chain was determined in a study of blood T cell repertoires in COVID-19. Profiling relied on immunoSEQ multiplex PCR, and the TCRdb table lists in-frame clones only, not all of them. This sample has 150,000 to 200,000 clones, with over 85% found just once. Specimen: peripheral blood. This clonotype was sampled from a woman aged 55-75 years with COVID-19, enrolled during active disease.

CDR3 in amino acids: CASSDWRGNNEQFF. The CDR3 DNA sequence: TGTGCCAGCAGCGACTGGAGAGGTAACAATGAGCAGTTCTTC. The chain carries TRBV7-3 and TRBJ2-1; D gene uncertain. The V gene lost 5 bases and the J gene lost 5 bases, with 13 bases spanning the gap. CDR3 size: 14 residues. The germline V gene has CDR1 SGHTA and CDR2 FQGTGA.